These 29 T cell receptor beta chains came from one sample sequenced in a study of blood T cells in healthy people across ages. Sample-barcoded 5' priming and a J-beta primer mix drove a second PCR of roughly 6 to 12 cycles. MiXCR, applied by TCRdb to the 5' RACE reads, yields one record per CDR3 protein. Of approximately 800,000 distinct CDR3 sequences detected, more than 25% appear once; the ten largest clones hold around 2.9%. These data were also reused for a study on T cells of mothers and their children.

The source material was blood. The source of these receptors is a boy younger than 18 in good health.

The rearrangement uses TRBV5-1 and TRBJ2-3; D uncertain. Germline lookup yields CDR1 SGHRS and CDR2 YFSETQ. This CDR3 spans 12 amino acids. V lost 4 bases to trimming and J lost 2 bases, with 5 bases between them. CDR3 DNA: TGCGCCAGCAGCCAGAACACAGATACGCAGTATTTT. Translated, it gives CASSQNTDTQYF.

The sample holds a few counts of this clonotype. The rearrangement links TRBV24-1 to TRBJ2-1; 9 nucleotides line up with TRBD1. CDR1 is KGHDR, CDR2 SFDVKD, per germline. The CDR3 loop spans 13 amino acids. With V trimmed by 7 bases and J by 4 bases, 1 base remained unmatched. The CDR3 is CATRDRGYNEQFF. CDR3 nucleotides: TGTGCCACCAGGGACAGGGGTTACAATGAGCAGTTCTTC.

This clonotype was detected a few times. The chain uses TRBV5-1 and TRBJ2-7, with TRBD2 identical over 7 bases. Trimming at V came to 4 bases and at J to 0 bases, leaving 13 bases not matched to a gene. This CDR3 is built from 17 residues. Germline loops: CDR1 SGHRS, CDR2 YFSETQ. Here the CDR3 DNA reads TGCGCCAGCAGCGCCCCGCCTGGGCGGGGGTTCTCCTACGAGCAGTACTTC. Amino acids: CASSAPPGRGFSYEQYF.

The chain has TRBV7-2 and TRBJ2-2; 8 nucleotides match TRBD1. The germline V gene has CDR1 SGHTA and CDR2 FQGNSA. Germline trimming cut 5 bases from V and 4 bases from J; bases unmatched to any gene: 6. The CDR3 runs to 15 residues. CDR3 sequence reads: CASSPPDRATGELFF. CDR3 DNA sequence: TGTGCCAGCAGCCCACCGGACAGGGCCACCGGGGAGCTGTTTTTT.

In this sample, this clonotype turned up a few times. The chain uses TRBV28 and TRBJ1-5; tentative D call: TRBD1 (5 bases). The CDR3 consists of 12 residues. With 6 bases removed from V and 3 bases from J, the gap between germline ends came to 6 bases. The V gene's germline CDR1 is MDHEN and CDR2 SYDVKM. Here the CDR3 reads CASRDTNQPQHF. CDR3 DNA: TGTGCCAGCAGGGACACCAATCAGCCCCAGCATTTT.

This clonotype was detected only a few times. The V call is TRBV29-1, the J call TRBJ2-1; perhaps TRBD2 as D (5 bases). The CDR3 contains 16 residues. Deletions cut 4 bases from V and 4 bases from J, with 20 bases between. Germline CDR1 SQVTM, CDR2 ANQGSEA. The CDR3 nucleotides are TGCAGCGTTGGGGAGCCGGGCCCCCTCTCGTACAATGAGCAGTTCTTC. This codes for CSVGEPGPLSYNEQFF.

This chain uses TRBV2 with TRBJ2-4, with 7 bases aligning to TRBD2. V was clipped by 4 bases and J by 3 bases; unmatched bases: 9. Germline V gene lookup returns CDR1 SNHLY and CDR2 FYNNEI. CDR3 size: 16 residues. For the CDR3, the DNA is TGTGCCAGCAGTGGGGGGGGACCCTCTGGCAAAAACATTCAGTACTTC. Translated, it gives CASSGGGPSGKNIQYF.

This clonotype was found a few times. The chain employs TRBV20-1 and TRBJ2-5, with D perhaps matching TRBD2 (6 bases). The CDR3 consists of 14 residues. Germline values: CDR1 DFQATT, CDR2 SNEGSKA (reference sequence). V shed 5 bases and J shed 0 bases, with 13 bases lying between them. CDR3 in DNA: TGCAGTGCTGCGGGACTCCTGTACCAAGAGACCCAGTACTTC. This gives the protein CSAAGLLYQETQYF.

This chain uses TRBV12-3 or TRBV12-4 with TRBJ2-5; 8 bases agree with TRBD1. Matching the DNA end better, TRBJ2-7 makes the J call doubtful. This CDR3 is 15 amino acids long. The CDR3 DNA is TGTGCCAGCAGTTTGGACAGGGAAAGAAGGAACGAGCAGTACTTC. Amino acid sequence: CASSLDRERRNEQYF.

This clonotype was seen a few times. At one boundary the junction diverges from the germline segment, which might be a read error. This rearrangement joins TRBV6-5 to TRBJ1-4; TRBD1 agrees at 9 bases. In germline, CDR1 is MNHEY, CDR2 SVGAGI. This CDR3 has 14 amino acids. CDR3 in amino acids: CASRQGQGNEKLSF. DNA for the CDR3: TGTGCCAGCAGACAAGGACAGGGGAATGAAAAACTGTCTTTT.

Note on this clonotype: One end of the junction varies from germline; a read error may be responsible. The gene calls are TRBV7-9 and TRBJ2-7, with D tentatively TRBD1 or TRBD2 (6 bases each). Germline loops: CDR1 SEHNR, CDR2 FQNEAQ (reference sequence). This CDR3 region has 13 residues. The CDR3, as DNA: TGTGCCAGCGGGGGGCCCTCCTACAATGAGCAGTCCTTC. It codes for CASGGPSYNEQSF.

V usage is TRBV20-1 and J usage is TRBJ2-5, with D possibly matching TRBD2 (7 bases). The CDR3 is 14 residues long. Germline-derived CDR1 and CDR2 are DFQATT and SNEGSKA (reference sequence). Deletions cut 7 bases from V and 2 bases from J, with 17 bases between. The DNA for the CDR3 is TGCAGTGTAGGGGCGGGGGCCAGGCAAGAGACCCAGTACTTC. The encoded protein is CSVGAGARQETQYF.

This clonotype was observed a few times. The V gene is TRBV10-3, the J gene TRBJ1-1; 10 bases fit TRBD1. Trimming removed 6 bases from V and 3 bases from J; junction bases left unmatched: 4. The CDR3 spans 14 residues. Germline CDR1 ENHRY, CDR2 SYGVKD. CDR3 in DNA: TGTGCCATCAGACGGACAGGGGGAGACACTGAAGCTTTCTTT. Translated: CAIRRTGGDTEAFF.

This clonotype was detected a few times. The chain has TRBV25-1 and TRBJ2-3; TRBD2 might be the D (5 bases). This CDR3 has 15 residues. In germline, CDR1 is MGHDK, CDR2 SYGVNS. Trimming took off 0 bases at V and 3 bases at J, with 10 bases between the two ends. CDR3 region: CASSEYRTGTDTQYF. CDR3 DNA: TGTGCCAGCAGTGAATATAGGACGGGAACAGATACGCAGTATTTT.

Concerning this clonotype: This may come from a read error, since a much larger clone is one base off. The CDR3 DNA reads TGTGCCATCAGTGACACCGGGGAGCTGTTTTTT. It codes for CAISDTGELFF. This chain connects TRBV10-3 to TRBJ2-2; D is ambiguous. V was cut by 3 bases and J by 4 bases, with 0 bases left in between. CDR3 length equals 11 residues. The germline V gene has CDR1 ENHRY and CDR2 SYGVKD.

The V call is TRBV6-5, the J call TRBJ1-2; D uncertain. Germline values: CDR1 MNHEY, CDR2 SVGAGI. This CDR3 contains 13 residues. V lost 2 bases and J lost 4, with 8 bases in between. The CDR3 protein is CASSYREFYGYTF. CDR3 DNA: TGTGCCAGCAGTTACCGGGAATTCTATGGCTACACCTTC.

The chain combines TRBV29-1 with TRBJ2-3; 11 bases map to TRBD2. Trimming removed 2 bases from V and 5 bases from J; junction bases left unmatched: 9. Per the germline V gene, CDR1 is SQVTM and CDR2 is ANQGSEA. The CDR3 totals 16 residues. The CDR3 sequence is CSVEQYTSGGKDTQYF. The DNA for the CDR3 is TGCAGCGTTGAACAGTATACTAGCGGGGGAAAAGATACGCAGTATTTT.

This clonotype was observed a handful of times. This sequence joins TRBV5-1 and TRBJ2-1; D gene ambiguous. The CDR3 is made up of 13 amino acids. The V end was cut by 5 bases, the J end by 4 bases, with 10 bases between. The germline CDR1 and CDR2 sequences are SGHRS and YFSETQ. In DNA form, the CDR3 reads TGCGCCAGCAGTCTTTCGGAGTACAATGAGCAGTTCTTC. As protein: CASSLSEYNEQFF.

This clonotype was found a few times. The chain is built from TRBV10-3 and TRBJ2-5; 13 nucleotides agree with TRBD2. The DNA matches TRBJ2-1 better at its end, which makes the J call doubtful. CDR3 length: 16 residues. The germline V gene encodes CDR1 ENHRY and CDR2 SYGVKD. The CDR3 is CAIRPGLAGTLNEQFF. CDR3 nucleotide sequence: TGTGCCATCAGGCCGGGACTAGCGGGAACCCTGAATGAGCAGTTCTTC.

This sequence joins TRBV3-1 and TRBJ2-5; D unresolved. Per germline, CDR1 LGHDT and CDR2 YNNKEL (reference sequence). V was trimmed by 3 bases and J by 2 bases, leaving 10 bases between them. The CDR3 runs 14 residues. The CDR3 loop reads CASSHMTNQETQYF. Here the CDR3 DNA reads TGTGCCAGCAGCCATATGACCAATCAAGAGACCCAGTACTTC.

The chain couples TRBV6-1 to TRBJ1-5, with unresolved D. This CDR3 has 15 amino acids. Germline V CDR1 and CDR2: MNHNS, SASEGT. V lost 0 bases to trimming and J lost 1 base, with 7 bases between them. The CDR3 DNA reads as TGTGCCAGCAGTGAAGCGGTAGGGAGCAATCAGCCCCAGCATTTT. Translating it yields CASSEAVGSNQPQHF.

The chain joins TRBV7-9 to TRBJ2-3; a weak D match, TRBD1 (6 bases). This CDR3 contains 17 residues. CDR1 is SEHNR and CDR2 is FQNEAQ in the germline V gene (reference sequence). V gave up 5 bases and J gave up 4 bases, with 22 bases separating them. Here the CDR3 reads CASSPTGTFLSADTQYF. Here the CDR3 DNA reads TGTGCCAGCAGCCCCACCGGGACATTCCTTTCGGCAGATACGCAGTATTTT.

This chain connects TRBV7-2 to TRBJ2-7, with 11 bases lining up with TRBD1. The CDR3 covers 15 residues. CDR1 and CDR2 from the germline V gene are SGHTA and FQGNSA. With V trimmed by 7 bases and J by 2 bases, 7 bases remained unmatched. DNA for the CDR3: TGTGCCAGCACCGATGGACAGGGGGCAGCCTACGAGCAGTACTTC. Translating it yields CASTDGQGAAYEQYF.

This clonotype has just a few counts. This chain links TRBV2 with TRBJ2-7, with TRBD2 as a possible D gene (5 bases). Germline V gene sequence: CDR1 SNHLY, CDR2 FYNNEI. The CDR3 contains 13 residues. Trimming cost V 7 bases and J 5 bases, with 15 bases left between them. CDR3 nucleotide sequence: TGTGCCAGCACCGTAAATGGACTCAACGAGCAGTACTTC. It codes for CASTVNGLNEQYF. Together with reference TRBV2 and TRBJ2-7, the CDR3 gives the full variable domain: EPEVTQTPSHQVTQMGQEVILRCVPISNHLYFYWYRQILGQKVEFLVSFYNNEISEKSEIFDDQFSVERPDGSNFTLKIRSTKLEDSAMYFCASTVNGLNEQYFGPGTRLTVT.

The rearrangement joins TRBV9 to TRBJ2-3; D may correspond to TRBD1 or TRBD2 (6 bases each). The germline gives CDR1 SGDLS, CDR2 YYNGEE. The CDR3 totals 15 residues. V gave up 3 bases and J gave up 0 bases, with 11 bases separating them. The chain's CDR3 is CASSALGGSTDTQYF. DNA of the CDR3: TGTGCCAGCAGCGCTTTAGGGGGGAGCACAGATACGCAGTATTTT.

The chain is built from TRBV4-3 and TRBJ1-5; perhaps TRBD1 as D (5 bases). In germline, CDR1 is LGHNA, CDR2 YSLEER. Between the trimmed V and J ends, which lost 0 bases and 6 bases, there was a span of 12 bases. The CDR3 covers 15 residues. The CDR3 bases are TGCGCCAGCAGCCAAGACAGGGTGAAGGGTCAGCCCCAGCATTTT. Amino acids: CASSQDRVKGQPQHF.

This clonotype was counted only a few times. J is TRBJ2-5 and V is TRBV11-2; 7 nucleotides match TRBD2. The germline V gene encodes CDR1 SGHAT and CDR2 FQNNGV. The length of the CDR3 is 14 residues. The J segment lost 0 bases and the V segment lost 5 bases, leaving 3 bases of the junction unmatched. CDR3 in amino acids: CASSREDNQETQYF. The CDR3 bases are TGTGCCAGCAGCCGGGAGGACAACCAAGAGACCCAGTACTTC. The full variable domain, completed using reference TRBV11-2 and TRBJ2-5, is EAGVAQSPRYKIIEKRQSVAFWCNPISGHATLYWYQQILGQGPKLLIQFQNNGVVDDSQLPKDRFSAERLKGVDSTLKIQPAKLEDSAVYLCASSREDNQETQYFGPGTRLLVL.

The V and J genes are TRBV7-9 and TRBJ2-5; 8 nucleotides agree with TRBD2. V lost 5 bases to trimming and J lost 5 bases; unmatched junction nucleotides: 13. This CDR3 has 16 residues. The germline V gene encodes CDR1 SEHNR and CDR2 FQNEAQ (reference sequence). This chain's CDR3 is CASSRGTGGPEETQYF. CDR3 DNA sequence: TGTGCCAGCAGCCGTGGCACGGGGGGGCCGGAGGAGACCCAGTACTTC.

There are a few counts of this clonotype. The chain couples TRBV7-9 to TRBJ1-3; D is possibly TRBD1 (6 bases). V was cut by 7 bases and J by 7 bases, with 26 bases left in between. In germline, CDR1 is SEHNR, CDR2 FQNEAQ (reference sequence). The CDR3 totals 17 residues. CDR3 DNA: TGTGCCAGCAACGATTTCGGCGGGGGCCGCTCGGGGAACACCATATATTTT. This sequence encodes CASNDFGGGRSGNTIYF. The full variable domain, with the rest looked up from reference TRBV7-9 and TRBJ1-3, is DTGVSQNPRHKITKRGQNVTFRCDPISEHNRLYWYRQTLGQGPEFLTYFQNEAQLEKSRLLSDRFSAERPKGSFSTLEIQRTEQGDSAMYLCASNDFGGGRSGNTIYFGEGSWLTVV.